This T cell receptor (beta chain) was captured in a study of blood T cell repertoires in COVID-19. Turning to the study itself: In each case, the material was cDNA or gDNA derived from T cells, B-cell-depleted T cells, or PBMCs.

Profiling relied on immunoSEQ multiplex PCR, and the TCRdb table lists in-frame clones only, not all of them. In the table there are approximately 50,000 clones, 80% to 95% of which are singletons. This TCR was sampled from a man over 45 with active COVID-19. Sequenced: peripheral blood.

CDR3 in DNA: TGTGCCATACAGGGGGCGTGGAACACTGAAGCTTTCTTT. The encoded protein is CAIQGAWNTEAFF. The chain recombines TRBV10-3 with TRBJ1-1, with 9 positions matching TRBD1. Trimming at V came to 9 bases and at J to 1 base, leaving 3 bases not matched to a gene. This CDR3 has 13 residues. Germline assignment: CDR1 ENHRY and CDR2 SYGVKD.